One T cell receptor (beta chain) is described in this entry. This record belongs to a study of human T cells and chemical hapten exposure. Trimming took off 3 bases at V and 6 bases at J, with 9 bases between the two ends. CDR1 and CDR2 from the germline V gene are SNHLY and FYNNEI. The CDR3 runs to 13 residues. From whole blood left unfractionated, total RNA was extracted. Unique molecular identifiers were linked by the library to individual cDNA molecules. MiXCR, run by TCRdb on the reads, gives a single entry per CDR3 protein. The data hold fewer than 150,000 distinct CDR3 sequences, with over 7% observed a single time.

This chain links TRBV2 with TRBJ1-5; TRBD1 might be the D (5 bases). This clonotype was obtained from a human donor in good health. Some clones in this sample may be carry-over from other donors' samples. The sequenced sample was whole blood. As DNA, the CDR3 is TGTGCCAGCAGTGACAGGGATAGTCAGCCCCAGCATTTT. This sequence encodes CASSDRDSQPQHF.